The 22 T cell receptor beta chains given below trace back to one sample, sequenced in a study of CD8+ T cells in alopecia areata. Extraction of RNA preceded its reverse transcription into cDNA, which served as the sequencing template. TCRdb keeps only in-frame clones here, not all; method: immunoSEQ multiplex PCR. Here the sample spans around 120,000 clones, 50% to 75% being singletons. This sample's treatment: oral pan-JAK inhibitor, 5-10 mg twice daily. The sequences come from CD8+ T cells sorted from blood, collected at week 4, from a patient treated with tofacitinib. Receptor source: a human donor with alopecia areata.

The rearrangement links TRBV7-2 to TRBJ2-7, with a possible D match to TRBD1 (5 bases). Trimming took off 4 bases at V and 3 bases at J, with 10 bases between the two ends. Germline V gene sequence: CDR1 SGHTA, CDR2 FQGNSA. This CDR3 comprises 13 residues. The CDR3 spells CASSWTSSYEQYF. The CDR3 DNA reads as TGTGCCAGCAGCTGGACATCAAGCTACGAGCAGTACTTC.

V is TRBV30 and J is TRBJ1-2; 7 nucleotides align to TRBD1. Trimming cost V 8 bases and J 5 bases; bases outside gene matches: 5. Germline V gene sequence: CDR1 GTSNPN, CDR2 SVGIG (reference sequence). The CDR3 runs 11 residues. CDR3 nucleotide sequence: TGTGCCGGGACAGCCCCATATGGCTACACCTTC. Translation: CAGTAPYGYTF.

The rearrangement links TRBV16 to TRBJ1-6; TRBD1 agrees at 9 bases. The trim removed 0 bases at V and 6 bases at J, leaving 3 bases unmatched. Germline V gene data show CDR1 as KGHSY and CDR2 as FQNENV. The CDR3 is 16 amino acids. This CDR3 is CASSQSGQGPNSPLHF. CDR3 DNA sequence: TGTGCCAGCAGCCAATCAGGACAGGGGCCTAATTCACCCCTCCACTTT.

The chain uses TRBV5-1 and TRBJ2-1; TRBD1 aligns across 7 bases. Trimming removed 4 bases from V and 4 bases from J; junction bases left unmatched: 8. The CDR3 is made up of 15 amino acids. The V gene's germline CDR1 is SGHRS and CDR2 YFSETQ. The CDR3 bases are TGCGCCAGCAGCGACCCCGGCAGGGGGTACAATGAGCAGTTCTTC. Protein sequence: CASSDPGRGYNEQFF.

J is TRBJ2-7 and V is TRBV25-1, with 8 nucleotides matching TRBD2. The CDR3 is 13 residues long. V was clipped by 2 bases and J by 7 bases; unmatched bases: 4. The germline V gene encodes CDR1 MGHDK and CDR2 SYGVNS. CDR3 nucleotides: TGTGCCAGCAGTGAAGGCGGGGGGCCAGAGCAGTACTTC. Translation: CASSEGGGPEQYF.

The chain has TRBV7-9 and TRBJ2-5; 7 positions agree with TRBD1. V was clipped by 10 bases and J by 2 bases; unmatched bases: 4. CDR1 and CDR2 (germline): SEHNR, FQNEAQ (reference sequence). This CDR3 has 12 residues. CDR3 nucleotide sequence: TGTGCCACCGACAGGGAGCAAGAGACCCAGTACTTC. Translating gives CATDREQETQYF. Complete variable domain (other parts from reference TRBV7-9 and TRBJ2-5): DTGVSQNPRHKITKRGQNVTFRCDPISEHNRLYWYRQTLGQGPEFLTYFQNEAQLEKSRLLSDRFSAERPKGSFSTLEIQRTEQGDSAMYLCATDREQETQYFGPGTRLLVL.

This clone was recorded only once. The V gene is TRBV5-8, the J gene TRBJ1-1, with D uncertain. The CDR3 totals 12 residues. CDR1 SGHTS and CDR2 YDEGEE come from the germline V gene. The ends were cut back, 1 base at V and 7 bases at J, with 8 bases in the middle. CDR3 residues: CASSLRPDEAFF. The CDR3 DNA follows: TGTGCCAGCAGCTTGAGGCCGGATGAAGCTTTCTTT. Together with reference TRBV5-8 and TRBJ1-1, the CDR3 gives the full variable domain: EAGVTQSPTHLIKTRGQQATLRCSPISGHTSVYWYQQALGLGLQFLLWYDEGEERNRGNFPPRFSGRQFPNYSSELNVNALELEDSALYLCASSLRPDEAFFGQGTRLTVV.

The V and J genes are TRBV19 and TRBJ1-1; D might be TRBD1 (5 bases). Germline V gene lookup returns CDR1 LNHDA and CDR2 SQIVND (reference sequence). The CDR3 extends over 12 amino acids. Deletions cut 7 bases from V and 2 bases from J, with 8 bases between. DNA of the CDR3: TGTGCCAGTACAGGGCTTAACACTGAAGCTTTCTTT. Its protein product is CASTGLNTEAFF.

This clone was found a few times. The CDR3 DNA reads as TGTGCCAGCTCACCACCCCGACTACCCACCGATACGCAGTATTTT. This encodes CASSPPRLPTDTQYF. V gene TRBV18 combines with J gene TRBJ2-3, with D possibly matching TRBD2 (5 bases). V was clipped by 0 bases and J by 6 bases, with 13 bases between them. Looked up from germline, CDR1 is KGHSH and CDR2 is LQKENI. The CDR3 consists of 15 residues.

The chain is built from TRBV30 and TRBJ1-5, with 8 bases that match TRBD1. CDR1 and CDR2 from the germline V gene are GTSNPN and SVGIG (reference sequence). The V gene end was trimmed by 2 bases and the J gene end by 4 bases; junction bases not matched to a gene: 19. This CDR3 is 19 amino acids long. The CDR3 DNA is TGTGCCTGGAGTTTCCCAATTGGGACAGGAGGGATAGTAAATCAGCCCCAGCATTTT. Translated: CAWSFPIGTGGIVNQPQHF.

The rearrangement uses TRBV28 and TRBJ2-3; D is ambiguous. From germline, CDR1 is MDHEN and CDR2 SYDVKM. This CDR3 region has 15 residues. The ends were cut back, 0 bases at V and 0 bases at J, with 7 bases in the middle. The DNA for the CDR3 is TGTGCCAGCAGTTTATGGGCAGCTAGCACAGATACGCAGTATTTT. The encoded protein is CASSLWAASTDTQYF.

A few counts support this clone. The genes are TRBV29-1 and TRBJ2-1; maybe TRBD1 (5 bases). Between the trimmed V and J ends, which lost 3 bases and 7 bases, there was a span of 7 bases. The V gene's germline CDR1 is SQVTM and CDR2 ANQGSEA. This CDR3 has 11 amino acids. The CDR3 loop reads CSVDQGNEQFF. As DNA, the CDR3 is TGCAGCGTTGACCAGGGAAATGAGCAGTTCTTC.

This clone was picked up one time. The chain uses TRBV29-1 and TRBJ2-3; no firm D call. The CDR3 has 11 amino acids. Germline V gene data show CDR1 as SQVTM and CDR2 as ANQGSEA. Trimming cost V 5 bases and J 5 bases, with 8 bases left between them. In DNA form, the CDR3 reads TGCAGCGTTTTGATAGGAGATACGCAGTATTTT. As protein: CSVLIGDTQYF.

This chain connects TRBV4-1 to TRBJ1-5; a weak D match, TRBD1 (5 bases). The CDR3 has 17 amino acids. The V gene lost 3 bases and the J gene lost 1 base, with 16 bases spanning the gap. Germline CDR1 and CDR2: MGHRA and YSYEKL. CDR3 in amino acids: CASSHRGRKRSNQPQHF. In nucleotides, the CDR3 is TGCGCCAGCAGCCACCGGGGGAGGAAGAGGAGCAATCAGCCCCAGCATTTT.

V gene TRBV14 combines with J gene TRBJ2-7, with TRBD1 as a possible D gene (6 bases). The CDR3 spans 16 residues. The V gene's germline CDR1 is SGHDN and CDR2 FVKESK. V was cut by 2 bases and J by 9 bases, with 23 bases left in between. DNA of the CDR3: TGTGCCAGCAGCCAATGGTTATACGGACCAGGGGACGTGCAGTACTTC. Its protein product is CASSQWLYGPGDVQYF.

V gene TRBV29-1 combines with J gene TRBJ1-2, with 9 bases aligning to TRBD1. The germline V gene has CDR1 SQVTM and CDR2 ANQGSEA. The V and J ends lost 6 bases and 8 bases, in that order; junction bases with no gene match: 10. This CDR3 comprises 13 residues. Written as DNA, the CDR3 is TGCAGCGTCGGCCCACAGGGGGCGCGAGGCTACACCTTC. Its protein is CSVGPQGARGYTF.

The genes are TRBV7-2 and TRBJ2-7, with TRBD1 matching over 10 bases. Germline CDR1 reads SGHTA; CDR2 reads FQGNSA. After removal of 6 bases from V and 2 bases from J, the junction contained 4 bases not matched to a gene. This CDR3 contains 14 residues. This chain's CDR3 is CASSPDRGPYEQYF. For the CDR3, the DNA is TGTGCCAGCAGTCCCGACAGGGGGCCCTACGAGCAGTACTTC.

CDR3: CASSGSGVSTDTQYF. In DNA form, the CDR3 reads TGTGCCAGCAGCGGAAGCGGGGTGAGCACAGATACGCAGTATTTT. The chain recombines TRBV9 with TRBJ2-3, with 7 bases that match TRBD2. V lost 3 bases, J lost 0 bases, and 4 bases stayed unmatched. This CDR3 spans 15 amino acids. Germline CDR1 and CDR2: SGDLS and YYNGEE. Full variable domain (remainder filled in from reference TRBV9 and TRBJ2-3): DSGVTQTPKHLITATGQRVTLRCSPRSGDLSVYWYQQSLDQGLQFLIQYYNGEERAKGNILERFSAQQFPDLHSELNLSSLELGDSALYFCASSGSGVSTDTQYFGPGTRLTVL.

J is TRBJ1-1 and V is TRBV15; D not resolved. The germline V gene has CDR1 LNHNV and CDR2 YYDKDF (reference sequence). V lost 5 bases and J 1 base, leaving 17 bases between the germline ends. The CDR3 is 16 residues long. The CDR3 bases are TGTGCCACCAGCCTCAAGGACGTGGGAGGGAACACTGAAGCTTTCTTT. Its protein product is CATSLKDVGGNTEAFF. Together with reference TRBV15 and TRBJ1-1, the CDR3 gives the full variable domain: DAMVIQNPRYQVTQFGKPVTLSCSQTLNHNVMYWYQQKSSQAPKLLFHYYDKDFNNEADTPDNFQSRRPNTSFCFLDIRSPGLGDTAMYLCATSLKDVGGNTEAFFGQGTRLTVV.

DNA for the CDR3: TGTGCCAGCAGCTTGTTCGGAGGGAGGACTGGGGCCAACGTCCTGACTTTC. Amino acid sequence: CASSLFGGRTGANVLTF. V and J are TRBV5-4 and TRBJ2-6; perhaps TRBD2 as D (6 bases). The CDR3 length is 17 residues. Germline V gene sequence: CDR1 SGHNT, CDR2 YYREEE (reference sequence). Trimming pared 1 base from V and 2 bases from J, leaving 13 bases between.

In nucleotides, the CDR3 is TGTGCCAGCAGTTCCGACACAGAACTTCTTCGAGGAAATCAGCCCCAGCATTTT. Protein: CASSSDTELLRGNQPQHF. This chain connects TRBV2 to TRBJ1-5; unclear D gene. V was clipped by 5 bases and J by 4 bases, with 24 bases between them. The CDR3 has 18 residues. Germline assignment: CDR1 SNHLY and CDR2 FYNNEI. Full variable domain (remainder filled in from reference TRBV2 and TRBJ1-5): EPEVTQTPSHQVTQMGQEVILRCVPISNHLYFYWYRQILGQKVEFLVSFYNNEISEKSEIFDDQFSVERPDGSNFTLKIRSTKLEDSAMYFCASSSDTELLRGNQPQHFGDGTRLSIL.

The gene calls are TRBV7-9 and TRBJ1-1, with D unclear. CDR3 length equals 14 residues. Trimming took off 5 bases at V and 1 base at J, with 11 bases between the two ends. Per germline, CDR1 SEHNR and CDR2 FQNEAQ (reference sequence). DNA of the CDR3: TGTGCCAGCAGCAGAGTGGACGGGAACACTGAAGCTTTCTTT. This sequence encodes CASSRVDGNTEAFF.